The 30 T cell receptor beta chains listed next were all sequenced from one sample in a study of T cells in Graves' hyperthyroidism and ophthalmopathy. TCR beta CDR3 sequences were amplified from RNA transcripts. Researchers ran a first-round RT-PCR on the TCR CDR3 using the HTBI primer set. TCRdb processed the multiplex PCR reads anew with MiXCR; each CDR3 protein has one entry. Of approximately 300,000 distinct CDR3 sequences listed, 17% were seen once; the top ten hold 55% to 60%. The sequenced sample consisted of blood. All receptors come from a woman aged 55-69 years with Graves' ophthalmopathy.

Many counts were recorded for this clonotype. V usage is TRBV12-3 or TRBV12-4 and J usage is TRBJ1-5; D is perhaps TRBD1 (6 bases). The CDR3 runs 14 residues. The V and J ends lost 5 bases and 3 bases respectively, with 11 bases between them. This chain's CDR3 is CASSPTGFNQPQHF. In nucleotides, the CDR3 is TGTGCCAGCAGTCCTACAGGGTTCAATCAGCCCCAGCATTTT.

The V call is TRBV29-1, the J call TRBJ1-3; possible D gene TRBD1, 5 bases. Trimming cost V 4 bases and J 1 base, with 14 bases left between them. The CDR3 is 15 amino acids. Looked up from germline, CDR1 is SQVTM and CDR2 is ANQGSEA. The CDR3 region has the DNA TGCAGCGTTGGAGGCCAGGGTGTATCTGGAAACACCATATATTTT. This codes for CSVGGQGVSGNTIYF.

This clonotype was found many times. The V gene is TRBV10-3, the J gene TRBJ2-5, with TRBD2 matching 13 bases. CDR1 is ENHRY and CDR2 is SYGVKD in the germline V gene. V gave up 2 bases and J gave up 4 bases; unmatched junction bases: 7. The CDR3 totals 17 residues. In nucleotides, the CDR3 is TGTGCCATCAGTGAGAGGACTAGCGGGAGTTCGTTAGAGACCCAGTACTTC. Translating it yields CAISERTSGSSLETQYF.

This clonotype was observed a few times. The rearrangement uses TRBV7-8 and TRBJ2-7; D may match TRBD1 or TRBD2 (5 bases each). This CDR3 contains 14 residues. Trimming shortened V by 6 bases and J by 2 bases, and 14 bases separated the two germline ends. Germline V gene lookup returns CDR1 SGHVS and CDR2 FQNEAQ. CDR3 sequence (DNA): TGTGCCAGCAGTTTGGCCGGGACCGCCTACGAGCAGTACTTC. Encoded protein: CASSLAGTAYEQYF.

The rearrangement links TRBV4-3 to TRBJ2-5; TRBD1 might be the D (6 bases). V was pared by 3 bases and J by 7 bases, with 15 bases between. Germline V gene sequence: CDR1 LGHNA, CDR2 YSLEER. CDR3 size: 14 residues. In DNA form, the CDR3 reads TGCGCCAGCAGCCAGAATACAGGGCCGGTGACCCAGTACTTC. Its protein product is CASSQNTGPVTQYF.

This clonotype was seen repeatedly, ten times or more. The CDR3 sequence: CASSASDRGGSEKLFF. As DNA, the CDR3 is TGTGCCAGCAGTGCGTCAGACAGGGGAGGGAGTGAAAAACTGTTTTTT. The rearrangement uses TRBV6-1 and TRBJ1-4, with TRBD1 matching 8 bases. The CDR3 covers 16 residues. In germline, CDR1 is MNHNS, CDR2 SASEGT. The V gene end was trimmed by 4 bases and the J gene end by 7 bases; junction bases not matched to a gene: 11.

Written as DNA, the CDR3 is TGCAGTGCTAGAGATGGAGGTTCGTTCTACGAGCAGTACTTC. Its translation: CSARDGGSFYEQYF. V gene TRBV20-1 combines with J gene TRBJ2-7; the D gene is possibly TRBD2 (5 bases). CDR1 is DFQATT, CDR2 SNEGSKA, per germline (reference sequence). The CDR3 has 14 amino acids. V dropped 0 bases and J dropped 3 bases, with 12 bases sitting between them.

V gene TRBV20-1 combines with J gene TRBJ1-5; 8 nucleotides align to TRBD1. Germline CDR1 reads DFQATT; CDR2 reads SNEGSKA (reference sequence). The CDR3 covers 14 residues. V lost 3 bases, J lost 2 bases, and 3 bases stayed unmatched. The CDR3 loop reads CSARTGDGNQPQHF. The CDR3 DNA reads as TGCAGTGCTAGGACAGGGGATGGCAATCAGCCCCAGCATTTT.

CDR3 residues: CASSHGQGRGELFF. The CDR3 DNA reads TGTGCCAGCAGCCACGGACAGGGTAGGGGGGAGCTGTTTTTT. The chain links TRBV4-2 to TRBJ2-2; 8 nucleotides match TRBD1. CDR3 length: 14 amino acids. Germline-derived CDR1 and CDR2 are LGHNA and YNFKEQ. After removal of 3 bases from V and 8 bases from J, the junction contained 5 bases not matched to a gene.

The chain joins TRBV7-9 to TRBJ1-1; D is perhaps TRBD1 (5 bases). CDR1 is SEHNR and CDR2 is FQNEAQ in the germline V gene (reference sequence). This CDR3 is 15 amino acids long. The V gene lost 4 bases and the J gene lost 1 base, with 13 bases spanning the gap. DNA of the CDR3: TGTGCCAGCAGCTCCCGATCGGGGGAGAACACTGAAGCTTTCTTT. This encodes CASSSRSGENTEAFF. Based on the CDR3 plus reference TRBV7-9 and TRBJ1-1, the full variable domain is DTGVSQNPRHKITKRGQNVTFRCDPISEHNRLYWYRQTLGQGPEFLTYFQNEAQLEKSRLLSDRFSAERPKGSFSTLEIQRTEQGDSAMYLCASSSRSGENTEAFFGQGTRLTVV.

The rearrangement links TRBV4-3 to TRBJ2-7; 9 bases line up with TRBD1. The germline V gene has CDR1 LGHNA and CDR2 YSLEER. V was pared by 0 bases and J by 7 bases, with 13 bases of the junction left unmatched. The CDR3 contains 17 residues. CDR3: CASSQDPPGQGAEEQYF. CDR3 DNA sequence: TGCGCCAGCAGCCAAGATCCCCCGGGACAGGGTGCGGAGGAGCAGTACTTC.

The V gene is TRBV5-8, the J gene TRBJ2-5, with D uncertain. V gave up 4 bases and J gave up 5 bases, with 15 bases separating them. This CDR3 contains 14 residues. Germline assignment: CDR1 SGHTS and CDR2 YDEGEE. For the CDR3, the DNA is TGTGCCAGCAGCGGGCAGGTTCTACGGGAGACCCAGTACTTC. It encodes CASSGQVLRETQYF.

This clonotype appeared many times. The V and J genes are TRBV7-2 and TRBJ2-5; 8 positions agree with TRBD1. The germline CDR1 and CDR2 sequences are SGHTA and FQGNSA. J lost 5 bases, V lost 3 bases, and 11 bases had no gene match. The CDR3 loop spans 16 amino acids. The CDR3 DNA is TGTGCCAGCAGCTTCTGGCAGGGGGCATCGTGGGAGACCCAGTACTTC. Translated: CASSFWQGASWETQYF.

With respect to this clonotype: It may be a read error: a sequence one base away is much more abundant. The chain is built from TRBV14 and TRBJ1-4; D is possibly TRBD1 (6 bases). Looked up from germline, CDR1 is SGHDN and CDR2 is FVKESK. The CDR3 has 15 amino acids. Trimming shortened V by 5 bases and J by 7 bases, and 17 bases separated the two germline ends. CDR3 sequence (DNA): TGTGCCAGCAGCGCTAAGGGGGGCCCGGGTGAAAAACTGTTTTTT. Protein sequence: CASSAKGGPGEKLFF.

The V gene is TRBV20-1, the J gene TRBJ2-3, with 8 bases aligning to TRBD2. The length of the CDR3 is 17 residues. Losses at the gene ends were 6 bases for V and 4 bases for J; bases not matched to a gene: 18. CDR1 is DFQATT and CDR2 is SNEGSKA in the germline V gene (reference sequence). In DNA form, the CDR3 reads TGCAGTGCCGCCCCCCGGGGGGGCGGACGACACGCAGATACGCAGTATTTT. Translating it yields CSAAPRGGGRHADTQYF.

On this clonotype: This may be a read error: a much more frequent sequence differs by one nucleotide. This CDR3 fails to terminate in the conserved phenylalanine or tryptophan, so it likely reflects a read error. This chain connects TRBV7-8 to TRBJ2-7; D is undetermined. Trimming shortened V by 3 bases and J by 0 bases, and 9 bases separated the two germline ends. This CDR3 comprises 14 residues. The germline V gene has CDR1 SGHVS and CDR2 FQNEAQ. This CDR3 is CASSFRVNSYEQYL. DNA of the CDR3: TGTGCCAGCAGCTTCCGGGTCAACTCCTACGAGCAGTACTTG.

The sample holds many counts of this clonotype. The V gene is TRBV12-3 or TRBV12-4, the J gene TRBJ1-2; D may be TRBD1 (5 bases). V gave up 6 bases and J gave up 2 bases, with 13 bases separating them. The CDR3 contains 14 residues. As DNA, the CDR3 is TGTGCCAGCAGATACGATGGGGGAAACTATGGCTACACCTTC. Its translation is CASRYDGGNYGYTF.

This clonotype turned up a few times. The V gene is TRBV6-2 or TRBV6-3, the J gene TRBJ1-5, with TRBD1 as a possible D gene (5 bases). Trimming cost V 8 bases and J 0 bases, with 17 bases left between them. The germline V gene has CDR1 MNHEY and CDR2 SVGEGT. The CDR3 covers 16 residues. CDR3 in DNA: TGTGCCAGCCAAAGAATTTCGACAGTTAGCAATCAGCCCCAGCATTTT. It yields the protein CASQRISTVSNQPQHF.

This clonotype was seen at least ten times. The chain carries TRBV6-1 and TRBJ2-3, with 8 positions matching TRBD2. Trimming cost V 4 bases and J 3 bases; bases outside gene matches: 3. CDR3 length: 14 amino acids. Germline V gives CDR1 MNHNS, CDR2 SASEGT. CDR3 nucleotides: TGTGCCAGCAGTGTGGCGGGAGGTACAGATACGCAGTATTTT. This encodes CASSVAGGTDTQYF.

This clonotype has ten or more counts. The V gene is TRBV28, the J gene TRBJ2-3; no clear D. The CDR3 runs 16 residues. V was cut by 4 bases and J by 3 bases, with 17 bases left in between. CDR1 is MDHEN and CDR2 is SYDVKM in the germline V gene. The CDR3 DNA sequence: TGTGCCAGCAGTTCCCCCTCTATGAAGGATACAGATACGCAGTATTTT. It is translated as CASSSPSMKDTDTQYF.

This clonotype showed up just once. The rearrangement joins TRBV19 to TRBJ2-1; the D gene is possibly TRBD1 (5 bases). Germline V gives CDR1 LNHDA, CDR2 SQIVND (reference sequence). Trimming removed 4 bases at V and 2 bases at J, with 12 bases between. CDR3 length: 15 residues. The CDR3 spells CASSKAGRTYNEQFF. The CDR3 bases are TGTGCCAGTAGTAAGGCAGGGCGTACCTACAATGAGCAGTTCTTC. Together with reference TRBV19 and TRBJ2-1, the CDR3 gives the full variable domain: DGGITQSPKYLFRKEGQNVTLSCEQNLNHDAMYWYRQDPGQGLRLIYYSQIVNDFQKGDIAEGYSVSREKKESFPLTVTSAQKNPTAFYLCASSKAGRTYNEQFFGPGTRLTVL.

This chain uses TRBV5-1 with TRBJ1-1; 7 bases line up with TRBD1. The CDR3 spans 16 residues. J gave up 5 bases and V 0 bases, and 10 bases lay outside the gene matches. The germline gives CDR1 SGHRS, CDR2 YFSETQ. Here the CDR3 reads CASSLANRGGETEAFF. The CDR3 nucleotides read TGCGCCAGCAGCTTGGCCAACAGGGGAGGGGAGACTGAAGCTTTCTTT. The entire variable domain, with the rest obtained from reference TRBV5-1 and TRBJ1-1, is as follows: KAGVTQTPRYLIKTRGQQVTLSCSPISGHRSVSWYQQTPGQGLQFLFEYFSETQRNKGNFPGRFSGRQFSNSRSEMNVSTLELGDSALYLCASSLANRGGETEAFFGQGTRLTVV.

This clonotype was seen repeatedly, ten times or more. The gene calls are TRBV7-2 and TRBJ2-7, with D tentatively TRBD1 (6 bases). The V and J ends lost 0 bases and 2 bases respectively, with 11 bases between them. CDR1 and CDR2 from the germline V gene are SGHTA and FQGNSA. The CDR3 totals 15 residues. CDR3 sequence reads: CASSLADSTTYEQYF. CDR3 in DNA: TGTGCCAGCAGCTTAGCGGACAGTACTACCTACGAGCAGTACTTC.

Ten or more counts support this clonotype. This chain joins TRBV13 and TRBJ2-5; weak D call: TRBD1 (6 bases). The CDR3 runs 14 residues. Germline-derived CDR1 and CDR2 are PRHDT and FYEKMQ (reference sequence). The germline V and J ends were trimmed by 6 bases and 1 base, with 12 bases remaining between them. The CDR3 region is CASRGQGTQETQYF. The CDR3 region has the DNA TGTGCCAGCAGGGGGCAGGGGACCCAAGAGACCCAGTACTTC. The variable domain in full, completed from reference TRBV13 and TRBJ2-5, reads AAGVIQSPRHLIKEKRETATLKCYPIPRHDTVYWYQQGPGQDPQFLISFYEKMQSDKGSIPDRFSAQQFSDYHSELNMSSLELGDSALYFCASRGQGTQETQYFGPGTRLLVL.

This clonotype was seen a few times. J is TRBJ1-5 and V is TRBV6-4, with 10 bases that match TRBD1. CDR1 is MRHNA, CDR2 SNTAGT, per germline. V was pared by 0 bases and J by 7 bases, with 9 bases of the junction left unmatched. This CDR3 comprises 17 residues. As DNA, the CDR3 is TGTGCCAGCAGTGACTCGATGGGGACAGGGGAGGACCAGCCCCAGCATTTT. Encoded protein: CASSDSMGTGEDQPQHF.

This clonotype was recorded at least ten times. The chain joins TRBV2 to TRBJ1-2, with D maybe TRBD1 (6 bases). Deletions cut 3 bases from V and 7 bases from J, with 15 bases between. The CDR3 has 14 residues. The germline V gene has CDR1 SNHLY and CDR2 FYNNEI. In nucleotides, the CDR3 is TGTGCCAGCAGTGAGGCAGGGGAGGAGGGTGGCTACACCTTC. The encoded protein is CASSEAGEEGGYTF.

This clonotype occurred a few times. V usage is TRBV30 and J usage is TRBJ2-5; a possible D gene is TRBD1 (5 bases). There are 15 residues in the CDR3. Germline V lookup: CDR1 GTSNPN, CDR2 SVGIG (reference sequence). Trimming shortened V by 3 bases and J by 2 bases, and 16 bases separated the two germline ends. The CDR3 protein is CAWRGLRTVQETQYF. CDR3 nucleotide sequence: TGTGCCTGGAGGGGGCTAAGGACGGTTCAAGAGACCCAGTACTTC.

This clonotype was counted between two and nine times. The chain employs TRBV20-1 and TRBJ1-5; no reliable D call. The CDR3 consists of 15 residues. The germline V gene has CDR1 DFQATT and CDR2 SNEGSKA (reference sequence). V was cut by 3 bases and J by 8 bases, with 20 bases left in between. CDR3 protein: CSASIGLWSGEPQHF. The DNA for the CDR3 is TGCAGTGCTAGTATTGGGTTGTGGAGCGGAGAGCCCCAGCATTTT.

This clonotype was detected ten times or more. V usage is TRBV24-1 and J usage is TRBJ2-4; D is perhaps TRBD2 (6 bases). The CDR3 has 15 residues. CDR1 and CDR2 from the germline V gene are KGHDR and SFDVKD. Trimming removed 4 bases at V and 11 bases at J, with 20 bases between. The CDR3 coding sequence is TGTGCCACCAGTGACTCCGGGACTCCCGAAGGGGTTCAGTACTTC. Translation: CATSDSGTPEGVQYF.

This clonotype was observed many times. The chain uses TRBV6-2 or TRBV6-3 and TRBJ2-7, with 11 bases matching TRBD2. V was clipped by 3 bases and J by 3 bases; unmatched bases: 7. The CDR3 is 16 residues long. The V gene's germline CDR1 is MNHEY and CDR2 SVGEGT. The CDR3 loop is CASSYITSGGVYEQYF. In nucleotides, the CDR3 is TGTGCCAGCAGTTATATTACTAGCGGGGGAGTCTACGAGCAGTACTTC.